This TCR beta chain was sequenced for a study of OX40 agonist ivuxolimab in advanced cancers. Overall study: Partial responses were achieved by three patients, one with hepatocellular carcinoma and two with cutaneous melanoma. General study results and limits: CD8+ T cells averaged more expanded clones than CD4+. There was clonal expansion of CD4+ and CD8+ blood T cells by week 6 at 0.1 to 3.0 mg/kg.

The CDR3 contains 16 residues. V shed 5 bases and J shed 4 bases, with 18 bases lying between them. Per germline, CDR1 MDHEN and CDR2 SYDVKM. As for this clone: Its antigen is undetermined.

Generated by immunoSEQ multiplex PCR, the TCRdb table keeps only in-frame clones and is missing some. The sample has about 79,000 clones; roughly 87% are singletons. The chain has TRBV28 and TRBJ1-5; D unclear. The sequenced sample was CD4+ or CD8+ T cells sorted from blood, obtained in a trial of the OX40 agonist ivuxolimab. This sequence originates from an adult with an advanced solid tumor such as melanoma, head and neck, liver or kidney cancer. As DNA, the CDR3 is TGTGCCAGCAGTCCGTGGATGGCCTCGGGGAATCAGCCCCAGCATTTT. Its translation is CASSPWMASGNQPQHF.